This TCR beta chain originates from a study of identical twins. With 6 bases removed from V and 6 bases from J, the gap between germline ends came to 17 bases. The CDR3 extends over 15 amino acids. Study observations and caveats: Sharing of beta out-of-frame sequences by twins showed a weaker excess. Fewer insertions marked abundant cord blood beta clonotypes; young adult naive trended weakly, memory not at all.

This clonotype has just a few counts. The antigen is not known. Template switching, a step in the protocol, added a universal primer site, and cDNA carried unique molecular identifiers. TCRdb ran MiXCR on the 5' RACE reads and lists one entry per CDR3 protein. The sample holds around 370,000 distinct CDR3 sequences; approximately 9.1% are singletons and the top ten take about 9.1%. The clonotype was recovered from a woman in her 50s in good health. Input material: naive T cells sorted from blood. This chain uses TRBV12-3 or TRBV12-4 with TRBJ2-2; TRBD2 might be the D (5 bases). The chain's CDR3 is CASSPRPSAAGELFF. The CDR3 nucleotides are TGTGCCAGCAGCCCCCGCCCGTCAGCGGCCGGGGAGCTGTTTTTT.